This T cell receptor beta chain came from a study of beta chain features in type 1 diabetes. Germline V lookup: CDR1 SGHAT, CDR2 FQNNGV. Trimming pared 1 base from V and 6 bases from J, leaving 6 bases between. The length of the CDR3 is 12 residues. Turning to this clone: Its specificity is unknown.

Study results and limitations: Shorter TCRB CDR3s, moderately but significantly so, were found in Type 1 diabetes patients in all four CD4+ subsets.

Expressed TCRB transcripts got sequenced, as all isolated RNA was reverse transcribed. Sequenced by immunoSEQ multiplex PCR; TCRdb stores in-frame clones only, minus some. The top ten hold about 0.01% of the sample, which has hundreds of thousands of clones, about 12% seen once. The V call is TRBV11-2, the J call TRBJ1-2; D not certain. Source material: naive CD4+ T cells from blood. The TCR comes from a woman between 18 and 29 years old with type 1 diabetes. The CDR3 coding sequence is TGTGCCAGCAGCTTAGGCGAGGATGGCTACACCTTC. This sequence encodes CASSLGEDGYTF.